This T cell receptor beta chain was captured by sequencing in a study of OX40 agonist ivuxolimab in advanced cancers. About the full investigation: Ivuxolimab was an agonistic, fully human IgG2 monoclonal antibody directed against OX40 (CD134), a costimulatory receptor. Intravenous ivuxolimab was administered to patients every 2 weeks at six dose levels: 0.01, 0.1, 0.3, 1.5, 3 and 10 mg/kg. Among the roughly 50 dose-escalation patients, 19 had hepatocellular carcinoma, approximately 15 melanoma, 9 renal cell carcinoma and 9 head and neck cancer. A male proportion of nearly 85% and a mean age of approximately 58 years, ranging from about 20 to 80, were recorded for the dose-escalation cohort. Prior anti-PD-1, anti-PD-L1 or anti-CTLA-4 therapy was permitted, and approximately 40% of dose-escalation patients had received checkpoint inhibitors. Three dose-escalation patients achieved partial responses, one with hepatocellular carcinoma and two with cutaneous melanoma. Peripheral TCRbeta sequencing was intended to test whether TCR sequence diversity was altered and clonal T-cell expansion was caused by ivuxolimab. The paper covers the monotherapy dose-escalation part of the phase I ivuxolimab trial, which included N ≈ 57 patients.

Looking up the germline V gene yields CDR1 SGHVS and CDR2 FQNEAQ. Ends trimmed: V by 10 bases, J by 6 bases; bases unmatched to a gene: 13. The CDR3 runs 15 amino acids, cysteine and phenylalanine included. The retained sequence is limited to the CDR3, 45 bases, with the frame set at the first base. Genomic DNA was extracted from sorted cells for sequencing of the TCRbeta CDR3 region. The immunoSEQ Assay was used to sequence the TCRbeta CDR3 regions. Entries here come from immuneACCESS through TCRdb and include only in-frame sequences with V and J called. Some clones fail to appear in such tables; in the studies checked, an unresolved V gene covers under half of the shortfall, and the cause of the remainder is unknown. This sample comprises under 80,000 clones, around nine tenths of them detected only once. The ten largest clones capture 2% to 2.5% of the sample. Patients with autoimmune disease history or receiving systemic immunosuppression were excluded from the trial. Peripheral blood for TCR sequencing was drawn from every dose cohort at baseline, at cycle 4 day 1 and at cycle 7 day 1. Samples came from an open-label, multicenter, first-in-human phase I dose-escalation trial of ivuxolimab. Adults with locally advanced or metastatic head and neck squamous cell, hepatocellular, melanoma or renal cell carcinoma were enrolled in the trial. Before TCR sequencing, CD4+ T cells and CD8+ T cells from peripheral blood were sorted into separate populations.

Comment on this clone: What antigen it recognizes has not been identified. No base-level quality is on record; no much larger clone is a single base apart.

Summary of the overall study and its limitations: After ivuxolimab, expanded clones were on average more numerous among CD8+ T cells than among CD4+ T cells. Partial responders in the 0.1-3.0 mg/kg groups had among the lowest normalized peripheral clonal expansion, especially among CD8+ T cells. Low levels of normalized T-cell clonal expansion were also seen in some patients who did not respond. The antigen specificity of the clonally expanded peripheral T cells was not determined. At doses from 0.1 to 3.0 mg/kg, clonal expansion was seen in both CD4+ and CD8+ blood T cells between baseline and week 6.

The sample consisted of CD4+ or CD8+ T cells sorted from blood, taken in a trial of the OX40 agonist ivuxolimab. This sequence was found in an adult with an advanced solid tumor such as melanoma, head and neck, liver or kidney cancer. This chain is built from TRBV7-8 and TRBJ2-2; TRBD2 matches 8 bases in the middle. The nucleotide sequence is TGTGCCACCAACCGGGGGGGCCCGTTAGCCGGGGAGCTGTTTTTT. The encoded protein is CATNRGGPLAGELFF.